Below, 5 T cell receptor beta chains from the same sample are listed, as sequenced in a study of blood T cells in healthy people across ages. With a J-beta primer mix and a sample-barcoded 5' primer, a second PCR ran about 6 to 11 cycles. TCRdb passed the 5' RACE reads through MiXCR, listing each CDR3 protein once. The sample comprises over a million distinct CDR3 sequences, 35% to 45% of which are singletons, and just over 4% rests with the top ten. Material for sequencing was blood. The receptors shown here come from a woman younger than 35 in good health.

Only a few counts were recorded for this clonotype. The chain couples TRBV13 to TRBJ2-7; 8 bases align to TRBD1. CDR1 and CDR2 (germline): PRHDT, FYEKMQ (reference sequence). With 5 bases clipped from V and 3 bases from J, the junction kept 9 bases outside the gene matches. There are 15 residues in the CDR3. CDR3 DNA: TGTGCCAGCAGCGCCGGACAGGGTATAATCTACGAGCAGTACTTC. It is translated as CASSAGQGIIYEQYF.

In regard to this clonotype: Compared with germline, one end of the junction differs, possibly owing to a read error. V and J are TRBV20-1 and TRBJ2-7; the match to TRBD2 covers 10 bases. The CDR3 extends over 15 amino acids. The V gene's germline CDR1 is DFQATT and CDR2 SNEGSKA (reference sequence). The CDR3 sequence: CGATGASGSPYEQYF. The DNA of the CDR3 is TGCGGTGCTACAGGGGCTAGCGGGAGTCCCTACGAGCAGTACTTC.

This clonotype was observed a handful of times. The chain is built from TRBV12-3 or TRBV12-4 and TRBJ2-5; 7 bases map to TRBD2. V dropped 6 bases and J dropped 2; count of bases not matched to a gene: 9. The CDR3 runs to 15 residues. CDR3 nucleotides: TGTGCCAGCAGGCCGGGGGGTCCCGTTCAAGAGACCCAGTACTTC. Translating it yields CASRPGGPVQETQYF.

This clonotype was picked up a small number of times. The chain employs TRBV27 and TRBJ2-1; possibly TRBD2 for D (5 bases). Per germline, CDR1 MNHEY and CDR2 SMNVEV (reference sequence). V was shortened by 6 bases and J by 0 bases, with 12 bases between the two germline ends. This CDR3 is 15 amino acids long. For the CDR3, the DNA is TGTGCCAGCAGGGGAGCGGAGTTCTCCTACAATGAGCAGTTCTTC. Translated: CASRGAEFSYNEQFF.

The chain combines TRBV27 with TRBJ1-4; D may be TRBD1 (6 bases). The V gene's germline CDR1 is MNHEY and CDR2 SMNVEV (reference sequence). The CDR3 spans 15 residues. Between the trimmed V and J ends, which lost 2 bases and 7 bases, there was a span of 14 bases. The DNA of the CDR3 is TGTGCCAGCAGTTTAGGTCTGGGGGCGGTTGAAAAACTGTTTTTT. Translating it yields CASSLGLGAVEKLFF.